This T cell receptor beta chain was obtained from a study of T cells in Graves' hyperthyroidism and ophthalmopathy (dated by TCRdb to between 2018 and 2021). In the study overall: Peripheral blood was sampled at the time of initial diagnosis, prior to any treatment. To identify TCR V-J signatures that set the groups apart, the researchers used a discovery cohort of 95 to 100 patients, made up of some 41 with Graves' ophthalmopathy and 55 to 65 with stable Graves' hyperthyroidism. Prospective prediction of ophthalmopathy was tested in an independent validation cohort of approximately 18 hyperthyroidism patients and approximately 17 patients who later progressed to ophthalmopathy. The roughly 91 discovery patients were randomly split 7:3 into training and test sets. In roughly six Graves' hyperthyroidism patients, the study also compared T-cell repertoires from thyroid tissue with T-cell repertoires from blood. Once sampling was done, hyperthyroidism patients were given methimazole at a starting dose of 30 mg daily, whereas ophthalmopathy patients were given high-dose intravenous methylprednisolone. TCR Vbeta CDR3 sequencing of some 140 peripheral blood samples (fewer than 45 ophthalmopathy, 75 or so hyperthyroidism and roughly 17 progressor patients) is reported in the paper.

This clonotype occurred a few times. This clone's antigen is unknown. No clone much larger than this one lies a single base away; base qualities are absent. Study-wide findings and limitations: During validation, the model predicted progression to ophthalmopathy a median of about 6.3 months ahead of onset, with around 70% sensitivity and 72% to 80% specificity. Most expanded thyroid clonotypes (frequency above 0.001) were also detected in blood, suggesting blood repertoires may reflect thyroid immune responses. Sample size was not statistically predetermined, and investigators were not blinded to group allocation. A 13 V-J signature model separated ophthalmopathy from stable hyperthyroidism, with 87.88% sensitivity and 81.08% specificity in cross-validation and 80%/75% in testing.

The TCR beta CDR3 regions were amplified from RNA transcripts. For the first round of RT-PCR on the TCR CDR3, the HTBI primer set was used together with the Qiagen OneStep RT-PCR kit. A second multiplex PCR round built the libraries, followed by size selection and purification. Paired-end sequencing of the libraries was performed with 100 bp reads on an Illumina HiSeq2000. Turning to the authors' computational methods: Raw data were processed with SOAPnuke, discarding reads with adapters, uncalled bases, mean Phred below 15, or no exact constant-primer or identifier match. High-quality paired reads were merged with COPE v1.2.5, and unique nucleotide sequences were defined as clonotypes. MiTCR v1.1 was used to align the clonotypes against IMGT TRBV, TRBD and TRBJ reference segments. The analysis was restricted to V-J combinations with a frequency above 0.0001, which together covered around 99% of the repertoires. The TCS score was defined as the ratio of F50 (clonal expansion) to E x V (chaos), calculated using BLOSUM62-based TCRdist between CDR3 peptides within each V-J. Welch's t-statistics and random forest reduced just over 500 V-J features to roughly 13, which were used in a naive Bayes classifier (R e1071). TCRdb reworked the public reads: Q25 trimming with fastp, MiXCR clone assembly, productive beta chains retained. All rows with the same CDR3 protein become a single entry with the most common DNA and genes. V and J calls and clone size were set by TCRdb, not the authors. The sample table contains hundreds of thousands of distinct CDR3 sequences; only one count was recorded for around 20% of them. The ten largest account for 34% of the sample.

Ophthalmopathy patients had moderately to severely active disease, with a Clinical Activity Score of 3 or more, a NOSPECS grade of 4 or more, and a disease duration of less than 3 months. Exclusion was applied to patients with uncontrolled infections, other autoimmune diseases, pregnancy or lactation. Clinical symptoms, serum thyroxine and TRAb, thyroid ultrasound, and orbital computed tomography formed the basis for the diagnoses. PBMCs were separated from roughly 10 ml of fresh peripheral blood using Ficoll-Paque density gradient centrifugation. Total RNA was extracted with Trizol reagent, and quality was checked on an Agilent 2100 Bioanalyzer. Unmatched junction bases come to 4, with V trimmed by 2 bases and J by 0 bases. Counted from cysteine to phenylalanine, this CDR3 has 15 amino acids. Only the CDR3 DNA stays, 45 bases, in frame from base 1.

The rearrangement joined TRBV12-3 or TRBV12-4 to TRBJ2-7, with TRBD2 matching 7 junction bases. The clonotype comes from a man younger than 45 with Graves' ophthalmopathy. The sample was blood. The DNA reads as follows: TGTGCCAGCAGTTTACTGGGCGGGGGCTCCTACGAGCAGTACTTC. It translates as CASSLLGGGSYEQYF.